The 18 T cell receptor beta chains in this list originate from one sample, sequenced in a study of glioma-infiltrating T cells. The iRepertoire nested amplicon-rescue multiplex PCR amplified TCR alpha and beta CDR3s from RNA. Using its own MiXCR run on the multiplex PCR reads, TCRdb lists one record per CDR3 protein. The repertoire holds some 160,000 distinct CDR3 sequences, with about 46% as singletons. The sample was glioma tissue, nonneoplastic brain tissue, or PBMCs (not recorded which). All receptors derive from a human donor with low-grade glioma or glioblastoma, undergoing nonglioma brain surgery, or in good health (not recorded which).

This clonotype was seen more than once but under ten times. CDR3 amino acids: CASGSIPGTGAQPQHF. CDR3 coding DNA: TGTGCTAGTGGCAGTATACCCGGGACAGGGGCCCAGCCCCAGCATTTT. The V gene is TRBV12-5, the J gene TRBJ1-5; 10 bases match TRBD1. This CDR3 is built from 16 residues. Unmatched junction bases numbered 12, after V lost 6 bases and J lost 7 bases. Germline lookup yields CDR1 LGHNT and CDR2 FRNRAP.

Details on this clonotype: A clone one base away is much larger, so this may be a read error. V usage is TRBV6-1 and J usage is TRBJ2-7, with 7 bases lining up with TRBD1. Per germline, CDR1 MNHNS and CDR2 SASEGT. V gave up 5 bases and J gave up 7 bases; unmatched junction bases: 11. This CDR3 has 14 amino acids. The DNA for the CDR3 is TGTGCCAGCAGTAGAGGACAGGAGTATGGTGAGCAGTACTTC. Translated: CASSRGQEYGEQYF.

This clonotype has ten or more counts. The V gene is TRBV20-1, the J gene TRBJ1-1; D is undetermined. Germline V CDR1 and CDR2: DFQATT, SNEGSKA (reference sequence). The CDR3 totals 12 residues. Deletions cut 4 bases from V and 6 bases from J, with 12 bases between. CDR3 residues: CSANGLGAEAFF. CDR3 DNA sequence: TGCAGTGCTAACGGTTTAGGCGCTGAAGCTTTCTTT.

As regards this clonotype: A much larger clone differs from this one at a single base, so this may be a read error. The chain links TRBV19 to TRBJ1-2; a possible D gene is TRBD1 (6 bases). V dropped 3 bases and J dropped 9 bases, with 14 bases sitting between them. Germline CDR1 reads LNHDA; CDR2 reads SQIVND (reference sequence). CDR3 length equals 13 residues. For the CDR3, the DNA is TGTGCCAGTAGTATCTCCAGGGGAGATTGCTACACCTTC. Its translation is CASSISRGDCYTF.

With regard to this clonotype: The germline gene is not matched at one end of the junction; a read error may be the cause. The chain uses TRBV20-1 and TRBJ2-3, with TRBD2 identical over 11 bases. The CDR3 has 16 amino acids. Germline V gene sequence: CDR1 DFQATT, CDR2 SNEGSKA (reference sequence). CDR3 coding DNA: TGCAGTGCTAAAAGAGTAGCGGGAGGGTTCACAGATACGAAGTATTTT. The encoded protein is CSAKRVAGGFTDTKYF.

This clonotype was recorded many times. CDR3: CSADPVVGGSHNEQFF. The CDR3 DNA reads TGCAGTGCCGACCCCGTAGTGGGGGGGTCCCACAATGAGCAGTTCTTC. The chain couples TRBV20-1 to TRBJ2-1; TRBD2 matches 7 bases. Per germline, CDR1 DFQATT and CDR2 SNEGSKA (reference sequence). J lost 5 bases, V lost 6 bases, and 16 bases had no gene match. The CDR3 runs to 16 residues.

The CDR3 sequence: CASSRTAGEQYF. CDR3 nucleotides: TGTGCCAGCAGCCGGACAGCAGGCGAGCAGTACTTC. J is TRBJ2-7 and V is TRBV7-2, with D possibly matching TRBD1 (6 bases). The CDR3 covers 12 residues. The germline V gene has CDR1 SGHTA and CDR2 FQGNSA. Trimming took 5 bases from V and 6 from J, leaving 11 bases between them.

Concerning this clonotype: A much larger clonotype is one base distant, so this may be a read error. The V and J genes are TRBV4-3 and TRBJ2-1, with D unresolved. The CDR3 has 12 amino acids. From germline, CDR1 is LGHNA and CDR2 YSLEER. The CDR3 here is CASSQDEETKYF. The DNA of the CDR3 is TGCGCCAGCAGCCAAGATGAGGAGACCAAGTACTTC.

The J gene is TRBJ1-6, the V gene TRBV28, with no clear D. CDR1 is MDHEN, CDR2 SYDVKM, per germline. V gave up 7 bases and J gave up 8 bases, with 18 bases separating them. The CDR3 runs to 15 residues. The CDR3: CASIGPGSSHSPLHF. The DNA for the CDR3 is TGTGCCAGCATCGGACCCGGCTCCTCTCATTCACCCCTCCACTTT.

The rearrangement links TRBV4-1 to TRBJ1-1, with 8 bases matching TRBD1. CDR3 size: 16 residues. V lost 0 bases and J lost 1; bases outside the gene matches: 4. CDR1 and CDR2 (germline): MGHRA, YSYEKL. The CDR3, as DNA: TGCGCCAGCAGCCAAGACCGGACAGGGAGGAACACTGAAGCTTTCTTT. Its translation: CASSQDRTGRNTEAFF.

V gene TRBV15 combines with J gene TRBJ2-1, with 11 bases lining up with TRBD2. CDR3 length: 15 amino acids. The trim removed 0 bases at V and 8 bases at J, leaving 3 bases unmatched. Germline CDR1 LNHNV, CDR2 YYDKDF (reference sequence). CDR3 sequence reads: CATSRDLAGGDEQFF. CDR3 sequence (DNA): TGTGCCACCAGCAGAGATTTAGCGGGAGGGGATGAGCAGTTCTTC.

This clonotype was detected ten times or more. The CDR3 DNA is TGTGCCAGCAAACGGACTAGCGGGATGACAGATACGCAGTATTTT. This sequence encodes CASKRTSGMTDTQYF. This rearrangement joins TRBV27 to TRBJ2-3; TRBD2 matches at 12 bases. The CDR3 consists of 15 residues. J was trimmed by 3 bases and V by 7 bases; bases with no gene match: 5. CDR1 is MNHEY and CDR2 is SMNVEV in the germline V gene (reference sequence).

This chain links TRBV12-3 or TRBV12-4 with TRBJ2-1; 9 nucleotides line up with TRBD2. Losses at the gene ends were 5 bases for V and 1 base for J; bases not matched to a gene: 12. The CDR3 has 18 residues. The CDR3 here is CASSARLADGPSYNEQFF. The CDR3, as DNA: TGTGCCAGCAGTGCCCGACTAGCGGACGGCCCTTCCTACAATGAGCAGTTCTTC.

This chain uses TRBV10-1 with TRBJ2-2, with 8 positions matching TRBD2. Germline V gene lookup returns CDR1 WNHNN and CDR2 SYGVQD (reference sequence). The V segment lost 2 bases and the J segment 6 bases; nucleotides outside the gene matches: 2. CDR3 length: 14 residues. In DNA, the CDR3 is TGCGCCAGCAGTGAGGGGCGGGAGGCCGGGGAGCTGTTTTTT. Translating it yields CASSEGREAGELFF.

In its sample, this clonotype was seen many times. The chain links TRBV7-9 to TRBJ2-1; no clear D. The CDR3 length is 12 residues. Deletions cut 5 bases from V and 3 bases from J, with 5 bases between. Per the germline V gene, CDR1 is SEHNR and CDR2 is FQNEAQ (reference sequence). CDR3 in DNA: TGTGCCAGCAGCCGAAGCTACAATGAGCAGTTCTTC. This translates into CASSRSYNEQFF.

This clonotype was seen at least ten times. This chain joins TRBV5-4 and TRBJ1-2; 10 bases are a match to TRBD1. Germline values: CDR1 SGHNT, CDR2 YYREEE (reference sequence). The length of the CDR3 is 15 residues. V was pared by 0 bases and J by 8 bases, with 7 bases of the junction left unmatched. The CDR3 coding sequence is TGTGCCAGCAGCTTGGAGCTGGGACAGGGGTCGGGCTACACCTTC. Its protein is CASSLELGQGSGYTF.

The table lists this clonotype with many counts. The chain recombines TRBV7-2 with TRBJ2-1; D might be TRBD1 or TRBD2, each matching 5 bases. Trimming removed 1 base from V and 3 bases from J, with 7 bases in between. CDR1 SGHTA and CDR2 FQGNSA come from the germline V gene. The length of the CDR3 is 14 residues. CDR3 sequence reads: CASSLGDDYNEQFF. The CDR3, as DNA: TGTGCCAGCAGCTTAGGGGACGACTACAATGAGCAGTTCTTC.

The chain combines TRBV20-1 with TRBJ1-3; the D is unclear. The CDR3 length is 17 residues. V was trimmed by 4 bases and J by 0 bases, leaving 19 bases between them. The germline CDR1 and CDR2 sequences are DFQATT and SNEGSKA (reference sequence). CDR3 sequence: CSAIDLEVWYSGNTIYF. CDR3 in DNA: TGCAGTGCTATAGATCTTGAGGTATGGTACTCTGGAAACACCATATATTTT.